This TCR beta chain is drawn from a study of early T cells in non-severe SARS-CoV-2 infection. Whole-study context: Whole-blood bulk RNA, unsorted, was sequenced, and chains were unpaired. Study findings and constraints: Lookups in VDJdb leaned toward anti-spike CD8 responses and missed private and CD4 specificities.

The protocol attached unique molecular identifiers to individual cDNA molecules. A single record per CDR3 protein comes from TCRdb applying MiXCR to the 5' RACE reads. The table records roughly 80,000 distinct CDR3 sequences, over 5% of them present only once. Turning to this clonotype: Its specificity is unknown.

CDR1 is SGHNT and CDR2 is YYREEE in the germline V gene (reference sequence). The ends lost 1 base at V and 7 bases at J; junction bases unmatched: 3. The CDR3 totals 14 residues. The sequencing input was whole blood. The sequence came from an adult who was a healthcare worker with PCR-confirmed SARS-CoV-2 infection or an uninfected control (not recorded which). The gene calls are TRBV5-4 and TRBJ2-2; 8 bases are a match to TRBD2. Here the CDR3 reads CASSLQREIGELFF. In nucleotides, the CDR3 is TGTGCCAGCAGCTTGCAGCGGGAGATCGGGGAGCTGTTTTTT.